The present entry profiles one TCR beta chain with its context. At one boundary the junction diverges from the germline segment, which might be a read error. This sample was taken from a study of early T cells in non-severe SARS-CoV-2 infection. Unique molecular identifier tags were affixed to discrete cDNA molecules. TCRdb re-derived calls from the 5' RACE reads in MiXCR, one entry per CDR3 protein. The sample comprises 80,000 or so distinct CDR3 sequences, about 14% of which are singletons, and 3% to 3.5% rests with the top ten. The CDR3 has 13 amino acids. Germline V gene data show CDR1 as SEHNR and CDR2 as FQNEAQ (reference sequence).

The sample was whole blood. The sequence came from an adult who was a healthcare worker with PCR-confirmed SARS-CoV-2 infection or an uninfected control (not recorded which). The chain has TRBV7-9 and TRBJ2-3; no reliable D call. This CDR3 is CACSLDATDTQYF. The CDR3 nucleotides are TGTGCCTGCAGCTTAGACGCCACAGATACGCAGTATTTT.